The entry that follows covers one TCR beta chain sequence. Methods used by the authors: How many nucleated cells were present was estimated from reference gene primer amplification. The protocol was immunoSEQ multiplex PCR, while the TCRdb copy is restricted to in-frame clones and leaves out a portion. V, J and clone size were drawn from that table, and D and trimming were deduced from the DNA. Of some 43,000 clones listed, over 75% are singletons. This sample is drawn from a study of blood T cell repertoires in COVID-19. For the study at large: Samples of COVID-19 (acute and convalescent) were obtained from the United States, Italy and Spain. Nucleic acid was either cDNA or gDNA, and it came from T cells, B-cell-depleted T cells, or PBMCs.

Germline CDR1 reads SGHNT; CDR2 reads YYREEE (reference sequence). The V and J ends lost 4 bases and 6 bases, in that order; junction bases with no gene match: 7. This CDR3 has 16 amino acids. The rearrangement links TRBV5-4 to TRBJ2-2, with 12 bases fitting TRBD2. This TCR came from a woman aged 60-75 years with acute or convalescent COVID-19. Sequenced: peripheral blood. CDR3 in DNA: TGTGCCAGCAGCCCCGCTAGCGGGGGGGCCTCCGGGGAGCTGTTTTTT. Translation gives CASSPASGGASGELFF.